Listed below are T cell receptor beta chains from one sample, sequenced in a study of blood T cell repertoires in COVID-19. The method was immunoSEQ multiplex PCR; TCRdb's version includes in-frame clones alone and lacks a portion of them. The sample records roughly 14,000 clones, approximately 73% being singletons. The sample was peripheral blood. Receptors originate from a man between 65 and 85 years old with acute or convalescent COVID-19. Each CDR3 is given with its conserved first and last residue. D genes are given only for firm matches. Rows may omit the clone size; those that give it use once, few, many or a size class.

clone_size: .
v_call: TRBV28
d_call: .
j_call: TRBJ2-6
cdr3_nt: TGTGCCACCCTATCTGGGGCCAACGTCCTGACTTTC
cdr3_aa: CATLSGANVLTF

clone_size: .
v_call: TRBV3-1/TRBV3-2
d_call: .
j_call: TRBJ2-5
cdr3_nt: TGTGCCAGCAGCTTACTTTGGCAAGAGACCCAGTACTTC
cdr3_aa: CASSLLWQETQYF

clone_size: .
v_call: TRBV3-1/TRBV3-2
d_call: TRBD1
j_call: TRBJ1-2
cdr3_nt: TGTGCCAGCAGCCCCTTGAGACAGGGGAGAGGCTACACCTTC
cdr3_aa: CASSPLRQGRGYTF

clone_size: .
v_call: TRBV7-9
d_call: TRBD1
j_call: TRBJ1-2
cdr3_nt: TGTGCCAGCAGCTTAGGTACCGGGACAGGCTATGGCTACACCTTC
cdr3_aa: CASSLGTGTGYGYTF

clone_size: .
v_call: TRBV19
d_call: .
j_call: TRBJ1-5
cdr3_nt: TGTGCCAGTAGTCTCCGGGACACGAATCAGCCCCAGCATTTT
cdr3_aa: CASSLRDTNQPQHF

clone_size: few
v_call: TRBV6-5
d_call: TRBD1
j_call: TRBJ1-1
cdr3_nt: TGTGCCAGCAGTCAAAGGGACAGGGGGACTTTCTTT
cdr3_aa: CASSQRDRGTFF

clone_size: .
v_call: TRBV19
d_call: TRBD2
j_call: TRBJ2-7
cdr3_nt: TGTGCCAGCTCGACTAGCGGACTCTACGAGCAGTACTTC
cdr3_aa: CASSTSGLYEQYF

clone_size: .
v_call: TRBV6-5
d_call: .
j_call: TRBJ2-3
cdr3_nt: TGTGCCAGCAAGCGAACGGACACAAGCACAGATACGCAGTATTTT
cdr3_aa: CASKRTDTSTDTQYF

clone_size: once
v_call: TRBV7-8
d_call: TRBD1
j_call: TRBJ1-2
cdr3_nt: TGTGCCAGCAGCCGCCAAAAGACAGGGAATGGCTACACCTTC
cdr3_aa: CASSRQKTGNGYTF

clone_size: .
v_call: TRBV11-3
d_call: TRBD2
j_call: TRBJ2-1
cdr3_nt: TGTGCCAGCAGCTTTGGCGGACTGTCAACTAGCGGGAATACTGAGCAGTTCTTC
cdr3_aa: CASSFGGLSTSGNTEQFF

clone_size: medium-sized
v_call: TRBV18
d_call: TRBD1
j_call: TRBJ2-7
cdr3_nt: TGTGCCAGCTCACAGACAGGGACCTCCTACGAGCAGTACTTC
cdr3_aa: CASSQTGTSYEQYF

clone_size: .
v_call: TRBV2
d_call: TRBD1
j_call: TRBJ2-3
cdr3_nt: TGTGCCAGCAGGGTAGCAGGGGGCGCTGGGTCAGATACGCAGTATTTT
cdr3_aa: CASRVAGGAGSDTQYF

clone_size: .
v_call: TRBV11-3
d_call: TRBD1
j_call: TRBJ2-1
cdr3_nt: TGTGCCAGCAGCTTACATGGACAGGGGAGTTCCAATGAGCAGTTCTTC
cdr3_aa: CASSLHGQGSSNEQFF

clone_size: .
v_call: TRBV5-1
d_call: TRBD2
j_call: TRBJ2-7
cdr3_nt: TGCGCCAGCAGCGGGACTAGCGGGAGGGCCTCACGGGGGCACGAGCAGTACTTC
cdr3_aa: CASSGTSGRASRGHEQYF

clone_size: .
v_call: TRBV19
d_call: .
j_call: TRBJ1-5
cdr3_nt: TGTGCCAGTAGCCGTCAGGGTTCAAAGCAGCCCCAGCATTTT
cdr3_aa: CASSRQGSKQPQHF

clone_size: .
v_call: TRBV5-1
d_call: TRBD1
j_call: TRBJ1-2
cdr3_nt: TGCGCCAGCAACCCCCGGACAGGGGGCGGCTACACCTTC
cdr3_aa: CASNPRTGGGYTF

clone_size: few
v_call: TRBV11-2
d_call: TRBD1
j_call: TRBJ2-5
cdr3_nt: TGTGCCAGCAGCTGGACAGGGGGGGAGACCCAGTACTTC
cdr3_aa: CASSWTGGETQYF

clone_size: .
v_call: TRBV27
d_call: .
j_call: TRBJ1-1
cdr3_nt: TGTGCCAGCAAATGGCAGGCTAACACTGAAGCTTTCTTT
cdr3_aa: CASKWQANTEAFF

clone_size: .
v_call: TRBV6-6
d_call: .
j_call: TRBJ2-6
cdr3_nt: TGTGCCAGCAGCCCCGCGGGGGGATCGAGACAGGGAGGGGCTGGGGCCAACGTCCTGACTTTC
cdr3_aa: CASSPAGGSRQGGAGANVLTF

clone_size: .
v_call: TRBV19
d_call: TRBD1
j_call: TRBJ2-2
cdr3_nt: TGTGCCAGTAGTCCCCGGACAGGGGGCATTCGGACCGGGGAGCTGTTTTTT
cdr3_aa: CASSPRTGGIRTGELFF

clone_size: few
v_call: TRBV19
d_call: .
j_call: TRBJ2-1
cdr3_nt: TGTGCCAGTTCAGTTACACGCTACAATGAGCAGTTCTTC
cdr3_aa: CASSVTRYNEQFF

clone_size: .
v_call: TRBV5-1
d_call: .
j_call: TRBJ1-3
cdr3_nt: TGCGCCAGCAGCGAAACGGGAGTAAGGAGCTCTGGAAACACCATATATTTT
cdr3_aa: CASSETGVRSSGNTIYF

clone_size: .
v_call: TRBV28
d_call: .
j_call: TRBJ1-2
cdr3_nt: TGTGCCAGCAGTGGACAGTTTAACTATGGCTACACCTTC
cdr3_aa: CASSGQFNYGYTF

clone_size: few
v_call: TRBV30
d_call: TRBD1
j_call: TRBJ1-3
cdr3_nt: TGTGCCTGGACGAGGCAGGGGGCTGGAAACACCATATATTTT
cdr3_aa: CAWTRQGAGNTIYF

clone_size: .
v_call: TRBV6-5
d_call: .
j_call: TRBJ2-7
cdr3_nt: TGTGCCAGCAGTTTTTCAGGGGTCCACGAGCAGTACTTC
cdr3_aa: CASSFSGVHEQYF

clone_size: .
v_call: TRBV3-1/TRBV3-2
d_call: .
j_call: TRBJ2-2
cdr3_nt: TGTGCCAGCAGCCAAGGAGCCGGGGAGCTGTTTTTT
cdr3_aa: CASSQGAGELFF

clone_size: .
v_call: TRBV6-5
d_call: .
j_call: TRBJ1-2
cdr3_nt: TGTGCCAGCAGTACAAGAAATCCCTATGGCTACACCTTC
cdr3_aa: CASSTRNPYGYTF

clone_size: .
v_call: TRBV30
d_call: .
j_call: TRBJ1-5
cdr3_nt: TGTGCCTGGAGCGTCTCGGGGGGGAGCAATCAGCCCCAGCATTTT
cdr3_aa: CAWSVSGGSNQPQHF

clone_size: .
v_call: TRBV19
d_call: .
j_call: TRBJ2-5
cdr3_nt: TGTGCCAGTAGTATTACTGAAGAGACCCAGTACTTC
cdr3_aa: CASSITEETQYF

clone_size: .
v_call: TRBV19
d_call: TRBD1
j_call: TRBJ1-2
cdr3_nt: TGTGCCAGTAGCAAAGCTGGGAACACAGGGGGCCTGGGGGGTGGCTACACCTTC
cdr3_aa: CASSKAGNTGGLGGGYTF

clone_size: .
v_call: TRBV7-9
d_call: .
j_call: TRBJ2-5
cdr3_nt: TGTGCCAGCAGCCATCAAGAGACCCAGTACTTC
cdr3_aa: CASSHQETQYF

clone_size: .
v_call: TRBV12-3/TRBV12-4
d_call: .
j_call: TRBJ2-1
cdr3_nt: TGTGCCAGCAGTTTGGACTATGGGTATGAGCAGTTCTTC
cdr3_aa: CASSLDYGYEQFF

clone_size: .
v_call: TRBV7-8
d_call: .
j_call: TRBJ1-3
cdr3_nt: TGTGCCAGCAGCTTAGGGAGGGGCGGAAACACCATATATTTT
cdr3_aa: CASSLGRGGNTIYF

clone_size: .
v_call: TRBV7-9
d_call: TRBD2
j_call: TRBJ2-3
cdr3_nt: TGTGCCAGCAGGGCTCTAGCGGGGACCCCCTATACGCAGTATTTT
cdr3_aa: CASRALAGTPYTQYF

clone_size: .
v_call: TRBV7-8
d_call: .
j_call: TRBJ1-5
cdr3_nt: TGTGCCGGCAGCTCAGGGGAGATGGGCAATCAGCCCCAGCATTTT
cdr3_aa: CAGSSGEMGNQPQHF

clone_size: .
v_call: TRBV6-4
d_call: .
j_call: TRBJ2-3
cdr3_nt: TGTGCCAGCAGTGAATTTAGCGGAACCAGCACAGATACGCAGTATTTT
cdr3_aa: CASSEFSGTSTDTQYF

clone_size: .
v_call: TRBV7-9
d_call: .
j_call: TRBJ2-3
cdr3_nt: TGTGCCAGCAGCTTAGCGCGAGGTGATACGCAGTATTTT
cdr3_aa: CASSLARGDTQYF

clone_size: .
v_call: TRBV9
d_call: TRBD2
j_call: TRBJ2-3
cdr3_nt: TGTGCCAGCAGCGAACTAGCGGGGGGCCGCACAGATACGCAGTATTTT
cdr3_aa: CASSELAGGRTDTQYF

clone_size: .
v_call: TRBV14
d_call: TRBD1
j_call: TRBJ1-6
cdr3_nt: TGTGCCAGCAGCCAGGGGACAGTGAGAAGTTCACCCCTCCACTTT
cdr3_aa: CASSQGTVRSSPLHF

clone_size: .
v_call: TRBV24-1
d_call: .
j_call: TRBJ1-2
cdr3_nt: TGTGCCACCAGTGATTCCAGGGGAAACTATGGCTACACCTTC
cdr3_aa: CATSDSRGNYGYTF

clone_size: .
v_call: TRBV11-2
d_call: TRBD2
j_call: TRBJ2-7
cdr3_nt: TGTGCCAGCAGCGAACCGGGACTAGCGGTCTACGAGCAGTACTTC
cdr3_aa: CASSEPGLAVYEQYF

clone_size: .
v_call: TRBV6-5
d_call: .
j_call: TRBJ1-1
cdr3_nt: TGTGCCAGCATTATGAACACTGAAGCTTTCTTT
cdr3_aa: CASIMNTEAFF

clone_size: .
v_call: TRBV18
d_call: TRBD1
j_call: TRBJ1-1
cdr3_nt: TGTGCCAGCTCACCGACCCTTCAGGGGGGATCTATGAACACTGAAGCTTTCTTT
cdr3_aa: CASSPTLQGGSMNTEAFF

clone_size: .
v_call: TRBV18
d_call: TRBD1
j_call: TRBJ1-6
cdr3_nt: TGTGCCAGCTCATCGCTGACAGGGGGCGATTCACCCCTCCACTTT
cdr3_aa: CASSSLTGGDSPLHF

clone_size: .
v_call: TRBV3-1/TRBV3-2
d_call: TRBD1
j_call: TRBJ2-3
cdr3_nt: TGTGCCAGCAGCCCGTACAGGGGTCCAGATACGCAGTATTTT
cdr3_aa: CASSPYRGPDTQYF

clone_size: .
v_call: TRBV7-3
d_call: TRBD1
j_call: TRBJ1-5
cdr3_nt: TGTGCCAGCAGCGCCGACAGGGGGTTCTATCAGCCCCAGCATTTT
cdr3_aa: CASSADRGFYQPQHF

clone_size: .
v_call: TRBV7-9
d_call: .
j_call: TRBJ1-1
cdr3_nt: TGTGCCAGCAGCTTGACAGGGAACACTGAAGCTTTCTTT
cdr3_aa: CASSLTGNTEAFF

clone_size: .
v_call: TRBV7-3
d_call: TRBD2
j_call: TRBJ2-1
cdr3_nt: TGTGCCAGCAGCCCGACTAGCGGCTTACTTCATGAGCAGTTCTTC
cdr3_aa: CASSPTSGLLHEQFF

clone_size: once
v_call: TRBV5-4
d_call: .
j_call: TRBJ2-1
cdr3_nt: TGTGCCAGCAGTTCTCAGGGATCCTACAATGAGCAGTTCTTC
cdr3_aa: CASSSQGSYNEQFF

clone_size: .
v_call: TRBV19
d_call: .
j_call: TRBJ2-1
cdr3_nt: TGTGCCAGTAGTATGACAGAACTAACGGCTGAGCAGTTCTTC
cdr3_aa: CASSMTELTAEQFF